This T cell receptor (beta chain) is from a study of OX40 agonist ivuxolimab in advanced cancers. Study context: Patients received ivuxolimab, an agonistic anti-OX40 (CD134) antibody.

Generated by immunoSEQ multiplex PCR, the TCRdb table keeps only in-frame clones and is missing some. The table shows 63,000 or so clones, with 84% occurring only once. This sequence was found in an adult with an advanced solid tumor such as melanoma, head and neck, liver or kidney cancer. Sample: CD4+ or CD8+ T cells sorted from blood, taken in a trial of the OX40 agonist ivuxolimab.

DNA for the CDR3: TGTGCCAGCAGCTTAAGTCAGACGGTCGGTGGCTACACCTTC. Protein: CASSLSQTVGGYTF. The chain combines TRBV7-9 with TRBJ1-2; no reliable D call. CDR3 size: 14 residues. Trimming left V 2 bases short and J 7 bases short, with 14 bases between. Germline V CDR1 and CDR2: SEHNR, FQNEAQ (reference sequence).